This T cell receptor (beta chain) was found in a study of blood T cell repertoires in COVID-19. Across the study: The origin of the acute and convalescent COVID-19 samples was the United States, Italy and Spain.

This CDR3 has 13 residues. J gave up 4 bases and V 8 bases, and 7 bases lay outside the gene matches. Germline V lookup: CDR1 MDHEN, CDR2 SYDVKM. Profiled with immunoSEQ multiplex PCR; TCRdb holds only in-frame clones, not every one. Of around 310,000 clones listed, around 92% were seen once; the top ten hold about 8.4%. The TCR originated in a woman under 40 who had recovered from COVID-19. The specimen was PBMCs or T cells enriched from blood (not recorded which). This rearrangement joins TRBV28 to TRBJ2-5, with 7 bases identical to TRBD1. CDR3 nucleotide sequence: TGTGCCAGCTATGACAGGGCGCGAGAGACCCAGTACTTC. Protein sequence: CASYDRARETQYF. Combining the CDR3 with reference TRBV28 and TRBJ2-5 gives the whole variable domain DVKVTQSSRYLVKRTGEKVFLECVQDMDHENMFWYRQDPGLGLRLIYFSYDVKMKEKGDIPEGYSVSREKKERFSLILESASTNQTSMYLCASYDRARETQYFGPGTRLLVL.